These T cell receptor beta chains were read from a single sample in a study of PD-1 blockade in classical Hodgkin lymphoma. Libraries were prepared by immunoSEQ multiplex PCR; TCRdb keeps only in-frame clonotypes and omits some of them. The sample holds over 70,000 clones, less than 95% seen once. This specimen was peripheral blood mononuclear cells (PBMCs), taken before the fourth cycle of nivolumab. The receptors shown here come from a human donor with classical Hodgkin lymphoma. The CDR3 runs from the conserved cysteine through the conserved F or W. A D gene is named only where the DNA matches it firmly. Size is omitted from some rows. Given values are once, few, many or a class for expanded clones.

J gene,V gene,CDR3 length,D gene,clone size,CDR3 DNA,CDR3 protein
TRBJ2-1,TRBV5-1,15,TRBD2,.,TGCGCCAGCAGCAAGTTCTCGGGGGGCTACAATGAGCAGTTCTTC,CASSKFSGGYNEQFF
TRBJ1-1,TRBV28,13,.,.,TGTGCCAGCAGTCCCCATGTGGGCACTGAAGCTTTCTTT,CASSPHVGTEAFF
TRBJ1-2,TRBV19,13,.,few,TGTGCCAGTAGTATGGGCGGGAACTATGGCTACACCTTC,CASSMGGNYGYTF
TRBJ2-7,TRBV2,13,.,once,TGTGCCAGCAGTGACCGGAACTCCTACGAGCAGTACTTC,CASSDRNSYEQYF
TRBJ1-3,TRBV6-5,14,.,.,TGTGCCAGCAGTTACTACCCTGCTGGAAACACCATATATTTT,CASSYYPAGNTIYF
TRBJ2-5,TRBV2,13,.,.,TGTGCCATCACAATCGGGTACCGAGAGACCCAGTACTTC,CAITIGYRETQYF
TRBJ2-2,TRBV19,14,.,.,TGTGCCAGTAGTATAGTTGGGGGGACCGGGGAGCTGTTTTTT,CASSIVGGTGELFF
TRBJ1-2,TRBV7-9,13,.,.,TGTGCCAGCAGCCAAGGGGCTAACTATGGCTACACCTTC,CASSQGANYGYTF
TRBJ2-1,TRBV5-4,12,.,.,TGTGCCAGCAGCTTGCTGCCACAGGAGCAGTTCTTC,CASSLLPQEQFF
TRBJ1-1,TRBV5-1,16,.,.,TGCGCCAGCAGCCAGATGGAAAGGTCGGGGGGCACTGAAGCTTTCTTT,CASSQMERSGGTEAFF
TRBJ2-4,TRBV28,15,.,.,TGTGCCAGCAGCTTGATTGCCAAAGCCAAAAACATTCAGTACTTC,CASSLIAKAKNIQYF
TRBJ2-1,TRBV11-2,15,TRBD2,.,TGTGCCAGCAGCGCGCGGGGGGCCCTCTACAATGAGCAGTTCTTC,CASSARGALYNEQFF
TRBJ2-1,TRBV5-4,15,.,.,TGTGCCAGCAGCTTGGGGGGTCCCTCCTACAATGAGCAGTTCTTC,CASSLGGPSYNEQFF
TRBJ2-1,TRBV5-4,16,TRBD2,.,TGTGCCAGCAGCACAAGCGGGGGGGGGTCGAACAATGAGCAGTTCTTC,CASSTSGGGSNNEQFF
TRBJ2-2,TRBV9,16,.,.,TGTGCCAGCAGCCCCCGGACCAGAGACGTCCCCGGGGAGCTGTTTTTT,CASSPRTRDVPGELFF